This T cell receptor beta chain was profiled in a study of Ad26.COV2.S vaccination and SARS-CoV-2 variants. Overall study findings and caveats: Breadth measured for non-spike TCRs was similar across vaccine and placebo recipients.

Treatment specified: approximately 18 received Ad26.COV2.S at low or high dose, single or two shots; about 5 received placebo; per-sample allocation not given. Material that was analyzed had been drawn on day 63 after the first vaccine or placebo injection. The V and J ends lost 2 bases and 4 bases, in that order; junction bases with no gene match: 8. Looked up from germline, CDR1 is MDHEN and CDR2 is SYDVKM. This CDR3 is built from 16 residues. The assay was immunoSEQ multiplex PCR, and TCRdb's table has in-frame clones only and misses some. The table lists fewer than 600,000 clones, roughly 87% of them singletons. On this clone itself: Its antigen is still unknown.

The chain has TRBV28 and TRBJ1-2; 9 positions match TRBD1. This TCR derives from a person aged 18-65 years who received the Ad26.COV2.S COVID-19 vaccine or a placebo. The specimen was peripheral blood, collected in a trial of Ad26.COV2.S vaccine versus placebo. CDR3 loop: CASSLPWDRESYGYTF. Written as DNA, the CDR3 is TGTGCCAGCAGTTTACCCTGGGACAGGGAGAGCTATGGCTACACCTTC.